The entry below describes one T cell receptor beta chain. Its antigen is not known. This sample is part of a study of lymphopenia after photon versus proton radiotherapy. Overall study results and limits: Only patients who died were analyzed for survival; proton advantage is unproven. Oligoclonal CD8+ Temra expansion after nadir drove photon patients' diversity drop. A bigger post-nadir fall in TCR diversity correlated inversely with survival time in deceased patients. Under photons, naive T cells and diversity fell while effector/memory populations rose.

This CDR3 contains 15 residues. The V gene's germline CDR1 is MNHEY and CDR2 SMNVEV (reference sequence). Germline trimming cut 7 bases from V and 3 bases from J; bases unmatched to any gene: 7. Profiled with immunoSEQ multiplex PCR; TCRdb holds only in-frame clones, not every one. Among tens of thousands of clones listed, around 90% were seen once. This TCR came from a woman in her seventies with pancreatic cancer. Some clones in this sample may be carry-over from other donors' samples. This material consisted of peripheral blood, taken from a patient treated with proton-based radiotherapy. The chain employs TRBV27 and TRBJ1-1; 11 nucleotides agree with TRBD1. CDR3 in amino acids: CASTGQGAGDTEAFF. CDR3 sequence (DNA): TGTGCCAGCACCGGACAGGGGGCTGGGGACACTGAAGCTTTCTTT.